These 21 T cell receptor beta chains came from one sample sequenced in a study of T cell repertoires in cytomegalovirus infection. TCRdb re-derived calls from the reads in MiXCR, one entry per CDR3 protein. The top ten hold approximately 12% of the sample, which has a few hundred thousand distinct CDR3 sequences, around a sixth seen once. The source material was PBMCs. All receptors derive from a human donor in good health (CMV status not recorded). Some clones in this sample may be carry-over from other donors' samples.

The chain has TRBV5-1 and TRBJ1-3; D call uncertain. The ends were cut back, 4 bases at V and 4 bases at J, with 15 bases in the middle. The CDR3 loop spans 15 amino acids. Per the germline V gene, CDR1 is SGHRS and CDR2 is YFSETQ. The CDR3 DNA is TGCGCCAGCAGCCAGACGGACGCTAAGGGAAACACCATATATTTT. It encodes CASSQTDAKGNTIYF.

CDR3 amino acids: CASSYSRADQPQHF. The CDR3 DNA reads as TGTGCCAGCAGTTACTCCAGGGCGGATCAGCCCCAGCATTTT. V is TRBV6-8 and J is TRBJ1-5; D may be TRBD1 (5 bases). The CDR3 has 14 amino acids. Deletions cut 0 bases from V and 5 bases from J, with 8 bases between. Germline CDR1 is MNHGY and CDR2 is SAAAGT.

This clonotype occurred many times. The chain carries TRBV7-2 and TRBJ2-3; either TRBD1 or TRBD2 may supply D (5 bases each). Germline V CDR1 and CDR2: SGHTA, FQGNSA. CDR3 length equals 15 residues. V gave up 1 base and J gave up 2 bases, with 10 bases separating them. The CDR3 bases are TGTGCCAGCAGCTTAGGGGACGGACACACAGATACGCAGTATTTT. The encoded protein is CASSLGDGHTDTQYF.

This clonotype was detected ten times or more. The chain uses TRBV27 and TRBJ1-4; D possibly corresponds to TRBD1 (5 bases). CDR3 size: 13 residues. V lost 7 bases, J lost 3 bases, and 9 bases lay in between. The germline CDR1 and CDR2 sequences are MNHEY and SMNVEV (reference sequence). The CDR3 protein is CASMRQSNEKLFF. The CDR3 nucleotides are TGTGCCAGCATGCGACAGTCTAATGAAAAACTGTTTTTT.

In this sample, this clonotype turned up many times. The chain links TRBV7-2 to TRBJ2-3; D may be TRBD1 (5 bases). This CDR3 comprises 16 residues. The V gene's germline CDR1 is SGHTA and CDR2 FQGNSA. Trimming removed 3 bases at V and 2 bases at J, with 15 bases between. CDR3 loop: CASSFRGKLTTDTQYF. DNA of the CDR3: TGTGCCAGCAGCTTTAGGGGCAAACTAACCACAGATACGCAGTATTTT.

This clonotype occurred many times. The chain uses TRBV7-2 and TRBJ2-5; 11 nucleotides align to TRBD1. Germline CDR1 and CDR2: SGHTA and FQGNSA. This CDR3 has 15 residues. The V gene end was trimmed by 5 bases and the J gene end by 5 bases; junction bases not matched to a gene: 7. CDR3 protein: CASSRRDRGIETQYF. CDR3 DNA: TGTGCCAGCAGCCGAAGGGACAGGGGGATTGAGACCCAGTACTTC.

This clonotype has more than one count but fewer than ten. This chain joins TRBV27 and TRBJ2-7; possibly TRBD1 for D (6 bases). The CDR3 totals 14 residues. Per the germline V gene, CDR1 is MNHEY and CDR2 is SMNVEV (reference sequence). V dropped 7 bases and J dropped 6 bases, with 19 bases sitting between them. The CDR3 DNA is TGTGCCAGCACCTCTATGGTGGGGGCCCGCGAGCAGTACTTC. It codes for CASTSMVGAREQYF.

The chain has TRBV11-2 and TRBJ2-1, with TRBD2 as a possible D gene (5 bases). Trimming shortened V by 5 bases and J by 7 bases, and 15 bases separated the two germline ends. CDR3 length: 14 amino acids. CDR1 and CDR2 from the germline V gene are SGHAT and FQNNGV. CDR3 sequence reads: CASSVSGILNEQFF. DNA for the CDR3: TGTGCCAGCAGCGTCTCCGGGATCTTAAATGAGCAGTTCTTC.

The rearrangement links TRBV28 to TRBJ1-4; perhaps TRBD1 as D (6 bases). The V and J ends lost 8 bases and 5 bases respectively, with 18 bases between them. The CDR3 contains 15 residues. Per the germline V gene, CDR1 is MDHEN and CDR2 is SYDVKM. CDR3 nucleotides: TGTGCCAGCGGGGTGGGGTCAGGGGAAAATGAAAAACTGTTTTTT. Translating gives CASGVGSGENEKLFF.

This clonotype turned up a few times. The chain has TRBV28 and TRBJ1-3; D remains unclear. With 6 bases removed from V and 4 bases from J, the gap between germline ends came to 19 bases. The germline V gene has CDR1 MDHEN and CDR2 SYDVKM. The CDR3 extends over 16 amino acids. The CDR3 loop is CASSPVDGRIGNTIYF. The CDR3 nucleotides read TGTGCCAGCAGCCCAGTTGACGGAAGGATCGGAAACACCATATATTTT.

This clonotype was seen ten or more times. V usage is TRBV7-2 and J usage is TRBJ2-7; tentatively, D is TRBD1 or TRBD2 (6 bases each). This CDR3 comprises 15 residues. The V and J ends lost 7 bases and 5 bases respectively, with 21 bases between them. Germline values: CDR1 SGHTA, CDR2 FQGNSA. Here the CDR3 DNA reads TGTGCCAGCACCCATGACTGGGGGGCCGGGGACGAGCAGTACTTC. This translates into CASTHDWGAGDEQYF. Together with reference TRBV7-2 and TRBJ2-7, the CDR3 gives the full variable domain: GAGVSQSPSNKVTEKGKDVELRCDPISGHTALYWYRQSLGQGLEFLIYFQGNSAPDKSGLPSDRFSAERTGGSVSTLTIQRTQQEDSAVYLCASTHDWGAGDEQYFGPGTRLTVT.

This clonotype has ten or more counts. The gene calls are TRBV7-2 and TRBJ1-4; D remains unclear. Trimming pared 3 bases from V and 14 bases from J, leaving 19 bases between. CDR1 and CDR2 (germline): SGHTA, FQGNSA. The CDR3 has 14 amino acids. For the CDR3, the DNA is TGTGCCAGCAGCTTCACGCCTGACCTCTCCCCCCTGTTTTTT. Translating gives CASSFTPDLSPLFF.

In its sample, this clonotype was seen many times. The V gene is TRBV2, the J gene TRBJ2-2; a weak D match, TRBD1 (6 bases). The V gene lost 1 base and the J gene lost 0 bases, with 9 bases spanning the gap. The CDR3 loop spans 16 amino acids. Germline assignment: CDR1 SNHLY and CDR2 FYNNEI. The CDR3 loop reads CASSEEGGTNTGELFF. CDR3 DNA sequence: TGTGCCAGCAGTGAAGAAGGGGGAACGAACACCGGGGAGCTGTTTTTT.

J is TRBJ2-3 and V is TRBV24-1; 11 bases match TRBD1. Germline loops: CDR1 KGHDR, CDR2 SFDVKD. This CDR3 is built from 16 residues. V shed 4 bases, J shed 5 bases, and the junction held 7 bases outside the gene matches. The CDR3 DNA follows: TGTGCCACCAGTGAGGCCGGGACAGGGGGTGAAGATACGCAGTATTTT. It is translated as CATSEAGTGGEDTQYF.

This clonotype was picked up a small number of times. J is TRBJ2-7 and V is TRBV11-2; TRBD2 might be the D (5 bases). CDR1 is SGHAT, CDR2 FQNNGV, per germline. The CDR3 has 16 residues. V shed 1 base and J shed 4 bases, with 17 bases lying between them. CDR3 protein: CASSLARGLTGYEQYF. Written as DNA, the CDR3 is TGTGCCAGCAGCTTAGCTCGAGGCCTCACGGGGTACGAGCAGTACTTC.

This clonotype was seen a few times. The chain links TRBV28 to TRBJ1-1; 7 nucleotides line up with TRBD1. The V gene end was trimmed by 5 bases and the J gene end by 1 base; junction bases not matched to a gene: 10. This CDR3 contains 16 residues. Germline loops: CDR1 MDHEN, CDR2 SYDVKM. CDR3 sequence: CASSPLLDRKNTEAFF. CDR3 nucleotide sequence: TGTGCCAGCAGTCCTCTGTTGGACAGGAAGAACACTGAAGCTTTCTTT.

This clonotype has a count of ten or more. The chain has TRBV7-2 and TRBJ2-5; D could derive from TRBD1 or TRBD2 (5 bases each). Germline V gives CDR1 SGHTA, CDR2 FQGNSA. CDR3 size: 13 residues. V was clipped by 5 bases and J by 5 bases, with 12 bases between them. The CDR3 nucleotides read TGTGCCAGCAGCCTGGGGCGAGGGGAGACCCAGTACTTC. Its translation: CASSLGRGETQYF.

In this sample, this clonotype turned up a few times. This chain connects TRBV4-1 to TRBJ2-1; 11 bases are a match to TRBD2. Germline V CDR1 and CDR2: MGHRA, YSYEKL. Trimming cost V 4 bases and J 7 bases; bases outside gene matches: 3. This CDR3 is built from 14 residues. CDR3 coding DNA: TGCGCCAGCAGCCCGACTAGCGGGGATAATGAGCAGTTCTTC. Protein: CASSPTSGDNEQFF.

This clonotype has a count of ten or more. CDR3 bases: TGCAGTGTCCCGGGACAGGGAATCTATGGCTACACCTTC. Translated: CSVPGQGIYGYTF. V and J are TRBV20-1 and TRBJ1-2; 9 positions agree with TRBD1. The CDR3 runs 13 residues. Germline CDR1 DFQATT, CDR2 SNEGSKA (reference sequence). V dropped 7 bases and J dropped 4; count of bases not matched to a gene: 7.

V gene TRBV10-3 combines with J gene TRBJ1-5; weak D call: TRBD1 (6 bases). V lost 0 bases to trimming and J lost 8 bases, with 17 bases between them. This CDR3 spans 16 amino acids. The germline CDR1 and CDR2 sequences are ENHRY and SYGVKD. CDR3 nucleotides: TGTGCCATCAGTGAGTCAGGGGGATTGGGTTACGAGCCCCAGCATTTT. As protein: CAISESGGLGYEPQHF.

This clonotype was observed a few times. This rearrangement joins TRBV10-3 to TRBJ2-3, with no clear D. The V end was cut by 6 bases, the J end by 2 bases, with 6 bases between. The germline CDR1 and CDR2 sequences are ENHRY and SYGVKD. The CDR3 spans 12 residues. CDR3 coding DNA: TGTGCCATCAGCCCTTACACAGATACGCAGTATTTT. It specifies CAISPYTDTQYF.